What follows describes a single T cell receptor beta chain. The antigen is not known. The source of the sample is a study of response to subunit inactivated influenza vaccine. TCRdb fed the RT-PCR reads into MiXCR, producing one record per CDR3 protein. The table includes about 190,000 distinct CDR3 sequences, 13% to 15% detected once. Study outcomes and limitations: The authors offered the suggestion that each seasonal influenza vaccination recruits few new T cells.

This CDR3 contains 18 residues. CDR1 and CDR2 (germline): SGHAT, FQNNGV. Between the trimmed V and J ends, which lost 5 bases and 0 bases, there was a span of 17 bases. The receptor's source is a man aged 50 or older who received an inactivated influenza vaccine. V is TRBV11-2 and J is TRBJ1-6, with TRBD1 as a possible D gene (5 bases). The input for sequencing was CD8+ T cells sorted from PBMCs, taken about 5 days after vaccination. This CDR3 is CASSLGRDWGSYNSPLHF. For the CDR3, the DNA is TGTGCCAGCAGCCTGGGCAGGGACTGGGGCTCCTATAATTCACCCCTCCACTTT.